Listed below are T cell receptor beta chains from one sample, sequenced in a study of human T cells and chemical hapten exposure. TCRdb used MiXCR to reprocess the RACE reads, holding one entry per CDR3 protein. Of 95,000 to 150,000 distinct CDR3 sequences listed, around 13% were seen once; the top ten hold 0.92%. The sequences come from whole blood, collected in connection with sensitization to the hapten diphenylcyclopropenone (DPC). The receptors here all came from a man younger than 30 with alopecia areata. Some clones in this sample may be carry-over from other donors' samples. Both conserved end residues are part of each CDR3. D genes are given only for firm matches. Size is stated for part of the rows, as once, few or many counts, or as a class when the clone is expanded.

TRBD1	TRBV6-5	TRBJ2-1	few	TGTGCCAGCAGTTACCGGTCCGGGACAGGGTTTCATGAGCAGTTCTTC	CASSYRSGTGFHEQFF
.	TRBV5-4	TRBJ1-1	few	TGTGCCAGCAGCTTGCCTTCGGGGCCCTCAGCCGACACTGAAGCTTTCTTT	CASSLPSGPSADTEAFF
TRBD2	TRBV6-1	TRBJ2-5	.	TGTGCCAGCAGTGAATTTAGCGGGGGGGCAGAGACCCAGTACTTC	CASSEFSGGAETQYF
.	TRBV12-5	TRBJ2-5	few	TGTGCTAGTGGCCTCAGTGAGACCCAGTACTTC	CASGLSETQYF
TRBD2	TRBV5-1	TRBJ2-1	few	TGCGCCAGCAGCTTGGTACCAGCGGGGGGCCACAATGAGCAGTTCTTC	CASSLVPAGGHNEQFF
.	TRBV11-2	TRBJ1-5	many	TGTGCCAGCAGCTTACAGCTCAATCAGCCCCAGCATTTT	CASSLQLNQPQHF
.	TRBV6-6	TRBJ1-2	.	TGTGCCAGCAGTCTCCCCTCTGATAACTATGGCTACACCTTC	CASSLPSDNYGYTF
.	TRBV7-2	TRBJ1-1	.	TGTGCCAGCAGCTTAAGGTTTCAGAACACTGAAGCTTTCTTT	CASSLRFQNTEAFF
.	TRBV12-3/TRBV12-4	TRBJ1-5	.	TGTGCCAGCAGTGCTGGGGGCATAATCAATCAGCCCCAGCATTTT	CASSAGGIINQPQHF
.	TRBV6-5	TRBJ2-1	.	TGTGCCAGCACTCCGAGCCGGAGATCCGATGAGCAGTTCTTC	CASTPSRRSDEQFF
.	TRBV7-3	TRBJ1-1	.	TGTGCCAGCAGGATGGGGGAGAACACTGAAGCTTTCTTT	CASRMGENTEAFF
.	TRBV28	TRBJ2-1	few	TGTGCCAGCAGTCCCCCCCAAGGTGTTTCCTACAATGAGCAGTTCTTC	CASSPPQGVSYNEQFF
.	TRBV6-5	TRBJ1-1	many	TGTGCCAGCAGTTACTCGTTTTGGGGGAACACTGAAGCTTTCTTT	CASSYSFWGNTEAFF
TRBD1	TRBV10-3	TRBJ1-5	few	TGTGCCATCAGTGAATCGGACAGGACCAATCAGCCCCAGCATTTT	CAISESDRTNQPQHF
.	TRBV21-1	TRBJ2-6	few	TGTGCCAGGGGTGAGGCTGGGGCCAACGTCCTGACTTTC	CARGEAGANVLTF
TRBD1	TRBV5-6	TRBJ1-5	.	TGTGCCAGCAGTCTGGGACAGTCATATCAGCCCCAGCATTTT	CASSLGQSYQPQHF
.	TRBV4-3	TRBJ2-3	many	TGCGCCAGCAGCCAAGACGGCACAGATACGCAGTATTTT	CASSQDGTDTQYF
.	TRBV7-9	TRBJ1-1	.	TGTGCCAGCAGCGCGACGAAGGTACAGGGTATTAACACTGAAGCTTTCTTT	CASSATKVQGINTEAFF
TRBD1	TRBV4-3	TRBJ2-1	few	TGCGCCAGCAGCCTTGGACCCGACAGGGGCCATGAGCAGTTCTTC	CASSLGPDRGHEQFF
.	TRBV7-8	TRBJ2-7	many	TGTGCCAGCAGCTTCGAGGACGTCTACGAGCAGTACTTC	CASSFEDVYEQYF
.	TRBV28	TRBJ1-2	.	TGTGCCAGCAGTTCCGACCTTGGCGGACGCTATGGCTACACCTTC	CASSSDLGGRYGYTF
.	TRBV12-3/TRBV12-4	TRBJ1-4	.	TGTGCCAGCAGTCAAGACACCGCGGAAAAACTGTTTTTT	CASSQDTAEKLFF
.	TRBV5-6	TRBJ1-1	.	TGTGCCAGCAGCTTGGTGGGCTCAGGGTTAGGAACTGAAGCTTTCTTT	CASSLVGSGLGTEAFF
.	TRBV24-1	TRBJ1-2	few	TGTGCCACCAGTGATCCGGGACATATAGGCTACACCTTC	CATSDPGHIGYTF
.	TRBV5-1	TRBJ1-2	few	TGCGCCAGCAGCACCGGACGGGCCTATGGCTACACCTTC	CASSTGRAYGYTF
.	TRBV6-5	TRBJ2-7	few	TGTGCCAGCAGTTACTCCGGCCCTAGGGGCGAGCAGTACTTC	CASSYSGPRGEQYF
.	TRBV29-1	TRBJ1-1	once	TGCAGCGTTGGCTCAGTGAACACTGAAGCTTTCTTT	CSVGSVNTEAFF
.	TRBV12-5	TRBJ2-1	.	TGTGCTAGTGGTTTGTGGGCAGGGGCGGACAATGAGCAGTTCTTC	CASGLWAGADNEQFF
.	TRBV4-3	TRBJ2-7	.	TGCGCCAGCAGCCAACCCCTCCCGGGACAATACTACGAGCAGTACTTC	CASSQPLPGQYYEQYF
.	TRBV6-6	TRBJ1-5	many	TGTGCCAGCAGGCCGGGGACGGGACAGCCCCAGCATTTT	CASRPGTGQPQHF
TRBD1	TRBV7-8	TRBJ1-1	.	TGTGCCAGCAGCCGGACGCGGGACAGGGGTCCGAACACTGAAGCTTTCTTT	CASSRTRDRGPNTEAFF
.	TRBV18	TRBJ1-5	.	TGTGCCAGCTCACCCCCCGGGACACCACGCGATCAGCCCCAGCATTTT	CASSPPGTPRDQPQHF
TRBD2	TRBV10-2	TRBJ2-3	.	TGCGCCAGCAGGTTAGCGGGGACCACAGATACGCAGTATTTT	CASRLAGTTDTQYF
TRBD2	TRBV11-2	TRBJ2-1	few	TGTGCCAGCAGCCCTGTGGCGGGGGGTTACAATGAGCAGTTCTTC	CASSPVAGGYNEQFF
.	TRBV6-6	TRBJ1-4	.	TGTGCCAGCAGGTCAGGGTATGCAACTAATGAAAAACTGTTTTTT	CASRSGYATNEKLFF
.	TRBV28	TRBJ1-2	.	TGTGCCAGCAGTTTCCGGGGAAACTATGGCTACACCTTC	CASSFRGNYGYTF
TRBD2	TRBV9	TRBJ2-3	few	TGTGCCAGCAGCCCGACTAGCGGGGGAGTTTTGCGTACGCAGTATTTT	CASSPTSGGVLRTQYF
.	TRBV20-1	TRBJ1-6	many	TGCAGTGCTAGAGATCGGGTGGGGGCAGGGAATAATTCACCCCTCCACTTT	CSARDRVGAGNNSPLHF
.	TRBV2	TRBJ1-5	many	TGTGCCAGCAGTGAAGTAGGTAGCAATCAGCCCCAGCATTTT	CASSEVGSNQPQHF
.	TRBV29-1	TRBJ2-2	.	TGCAGCGTGTTAGGGGACACCGGGGAGCTGTTTTTT	CSVLGDTGELFF
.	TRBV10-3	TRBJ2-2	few	TGTGCCATCAGTGAGGGCGGGACTTTCAACACCGGGGAGCTGTTTTTT	CAISEGGTFNTGELFF
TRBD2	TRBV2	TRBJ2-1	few	TGTGCCAGCTTTAGCGGGGGAGAGAATGAGCAGTTCTTC	CASFSGGENEQFF
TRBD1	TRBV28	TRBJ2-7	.	TGTGCCAGCAGGTTAGGCGGGACAGGATCCTACGAGCAGTACTTC	CASRLGGTGSYEQYF
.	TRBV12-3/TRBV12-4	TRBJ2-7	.	TGTGCCAGCAGCCCCTCCGGGACTTCCCCCTACGAGCAGTACTTC	CASSPSGTSPYEQYF
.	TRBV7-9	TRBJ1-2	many	TGTGCCAGCAGCCGGGTCGAGGCGTATTCTAACTATGGCTACACCTTC	CASSRVEAYSNYGYTF
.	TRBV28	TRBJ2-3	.	TGTGCCAGCAGTTCTCCAGCCTCCTCAGATACGCAGTATTTT	CASSSPASSDTQYF
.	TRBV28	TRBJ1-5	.	TGTGCCAGCAGTTTCTTGTGGGGCAATCAGCCCCAGCATTTT	CASSFLWGNQPQHF
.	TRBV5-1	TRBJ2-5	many	TGTGCCAGCAGCTTAACAGAAGAGACCCAGTACTTC	CASSLTEETQYF
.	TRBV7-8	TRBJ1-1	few	TGTGCCAGCAGCACCACAAGGGGGGCAACTGAAGCTTTCTTT	CASSTTRGATEAFF
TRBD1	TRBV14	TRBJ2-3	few	TGTGCCAGCAGCCCCTTCCGGACAGGGGGCACAGATACGCAGTATTTT	CASSPFRTGGTDTQYF
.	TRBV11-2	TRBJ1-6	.	TGTGCCAGCAGCGTATACGTCTCCTATAATTCACCCCTCCACTTT	CASSVYVSYNSPLHF
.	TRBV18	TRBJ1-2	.	TGTGCCAGCTCACCGGGAGGGGTCGACTATGGCTACACCTTC	CASSPGGVDYGYTF
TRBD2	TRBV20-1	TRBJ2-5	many	TGCAGTGCAACAACCGGGACTACCGGGACCCAGTACTTC	CSATTGTTGTQYF